The clone carrying this T cell receptor beta chain was counted a few times. The antigen is unknown. This record belongs to a study of cytomegalovirus exposure and HLA in healthy donors. Findings and limits, study-wide: A classifier reportedly called cytomegalovirus status with high sensitivity and specificity. TCR beta sequences reportedly predicted most subjects' HLA-A and HLA-B alleles accurately.

The PCR ran on 60 Vbeta and 13 Jbeta primers. This table comes from immunoSEQ multiplex PCR, and its TCRdb copy is limited to in-frame clones, with some not included. The data contain approximately 150,000 clones, around 68% of them singletons. This CDR3 region has 15 residues. CDR1 is MDHEN and CDR2 is SYDVKM in the germline V gene. Losses at the gene ends were 5 bases for V and 4 bases for J; bases not matched to a gene: 7. This cohort consisted of healthy bone marrow donors. V is TRBV28 and J is TRBJ2-1; 8 bases are shared with TRBD2. This receptor was identified in a man younger than 40 in good health and CMV-seropositive. Sequenced: PBMCs. The CDR3 nucleotides read TGTGCCAGCAGTGCGACTAGCGTGGGGTACAATGAGCAGTTCTTC. Translated: CASSATSVGYNEQFF. Drawing the rest from reference TRBV28 and TRBJ2-1, the complete variable domain is DVKVTQSSRYLVKRTGEKVFLECVQDMDHENMFWYRQDPGLGLRLIYFSYDVKMKEKGDIPEGYSVSREKKERFSLILESASTNQTSMYLCASSATSVGYNEQFFGPGTRLTVL.